This TCR beta chain was sequenced for a study of cytomegalovirus exposure and HLA in healthy donors. Across the study: Later analysis reported that the roughly 130 validation repertoires shared the platform of the approximately 620 first-cohort repertoires.

Data came from immunoSEQ multiplex PCR; TCRdb stores just in-frame clones and leaves some out. The sample has 150,000 to 160,000 clones, less than 90% seen once. After removal of 5 bases from V and 8 bases from J, the junction contained 9 bases not matched to a gene. This CDR3 is built from 15 residues. Germline V CDR1 and CDR2: MNHEY, SVGAGI. The specimen was PBMCs. The sequence came from a man between 18 and 29 years old in good health and CMV-seropositive. This chain links TRBV6-5 with TRBJ1-4; 9 bases line up with TRBD1. CDR3 bases: TGTGCCAGCAGTGGCACCGGGACAGGGAAAGAAAAACTGTTTTTT. Its protein product is CASSGTGTGKEKLFF.